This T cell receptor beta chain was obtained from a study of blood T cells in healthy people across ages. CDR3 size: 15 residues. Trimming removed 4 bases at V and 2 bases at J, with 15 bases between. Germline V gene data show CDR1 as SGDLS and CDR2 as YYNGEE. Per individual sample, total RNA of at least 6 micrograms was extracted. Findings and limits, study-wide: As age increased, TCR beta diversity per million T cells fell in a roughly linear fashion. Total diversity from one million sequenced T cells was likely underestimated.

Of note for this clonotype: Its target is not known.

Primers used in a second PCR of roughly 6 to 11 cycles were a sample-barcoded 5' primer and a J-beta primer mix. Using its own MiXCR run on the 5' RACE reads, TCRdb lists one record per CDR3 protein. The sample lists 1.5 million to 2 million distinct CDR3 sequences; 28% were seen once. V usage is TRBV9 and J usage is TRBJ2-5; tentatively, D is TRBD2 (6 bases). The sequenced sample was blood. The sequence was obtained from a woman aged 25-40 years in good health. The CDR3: CASSIGDSNQETQYF. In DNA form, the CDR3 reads TGTGCCAGCAGCATCGGGGACTCGAATCAAGAGACCCAGTACTTC.